This TCR beta chain was found in a study of blood T cell repertoires in COVID-19. The CDR3 is 15 residues long. Germline values: CDR1 SGHRS, CDR2 YFSETQ. With V trimmed by 5 bases and J by 6 bases, 10 bases remained unmatched. TCRdb's copy holds only in-frame clones and misses some; the assay was immunoSEQ multiplex PCR. The sample holds fewer than 250,000 clones, around 83% seen once. Sequenced: peripheral blood. The V gene is TRBV5-1, the J gene TRBJ2-1; 8 bases match TRBD1. The sequence came from a man between 40 and 49 years old with acute or convalescent COVID-19. CDR3 residues: CASRQGVQEGNEQFF. DNA for the CDR3: TGCGCCAGCAGACAGGGGGTCCAAGAGGGCAATGAGCAGTTCTTC.